A selection of T cell receptor beta chains follows, all from one sample in a study of graft-versus-host responses after intestinal transplantation. TCRdb's copy holds only in-frame clones and misses some; the assay was immunoSEQ multiplex PCR. Counted here are about 110,000 clones, just under 95% occurring once; the ten biggest clones make up less than 0.55%. Antigen specificity for these receptors is unknown. Material: unstimulated CD8+ T cells sorted from spleen or lymph node cells, obtained before intestinal transplant. Receptors originate from a human donor who received an intestinal transplant. The CDR3 runs from the conserved cysteine through the conserved F or W. A D gene is named only where the DNA matches it firmly. Only some rows state a clone size, as once, few, many or a class for expanded clones.

J gene | V gene | CDR3 length | clone size | D gene | CDR3 DNA | CDR3 protein
TRBJ2-7 | TRBV27 | 13 | NA | TRBD1 | TGTGCCAGCAGCCCTGGACAGGGTTTGGTGCAGTACTTC | CASSPGQGLVQYF
TRBJ1-2 | TRBV5-6 | 15 | NA | NA | TGTGCCAGCAGCTTGGAGGGGGGTTCTAACTATGGCTACACCTTC | CASSLEGGSNYGYTF
TRBJ2-1 | TRBV21-1 | 13 | few | NA | TGTGCCAGCACCTTCCGAGGGGTGAATGAGCAGTTCTTC | CASTFRGVNEQFF
TRBJ2-3 | TRBV28 | 13 | NA | NA | TGTGCCAGCAGTTACAGCCACACAGATACGCAGTATTTT | CASSYSHTDTQYF
TRBJ1-1 | TRBV7-9 | 16 | NA | TRBD1 | TGTGCCAGCAGCTCCAGGGACAGGGGTCGGGACACTGAAGCTTTCTTT | CASSSRDRGRDTEAFF
TRBJ2-7 | TRBV2 | 15 | NA | TRBD1 | TGTGCCAGCCGCCTCTCCGGGACAGAAACCTACGAGCAGTACTTC | CASRLSGTETYEQYF
TRBJ2-5 | TRBV6-4 | 16 | NA | TRBD1 | TGTGCCAGCAGTGACCGACCAGGGACAGGGAGGGAGACCCAGTACTTC | CASSDRPGTGRETQYF
TRBJ1-5 | TRBV7-6 | 15 | NA | NA | TGTGCCAGCAGCTCTGGTGGGGGAGGCAACCAGCCCCAGCATTTT | CASSSGGGGNQPQHF
TRBJ2-3 | TRBV11-2 | 13 | NA | NA | TGTGCCAGCAGCTTTCGAGGGACAGATACGCAGTATTTT | CASSFRGTDTQYF
TRBJ2-7 | TRBV11-1 | 14 | NA | TRBD1 | TGTGCCAGCAGCTGGGACAGGGGGCGCGACGAGCAGTACTTC | CASSWDRGRDEQYF
TRBJ1-1 | TRBV29-1 | 14 | NA | NA | TGCAGCGTTGAAGAGGCTTCAGGGGTCACTGAAGCTTTCTTT | CSVEEASGVTEAFF
TRBJ1-1 | TRBV27 | 13 | NA | NA | TGTGCCAGCAGTTGGAGGCCCAACACTGAAGCTTTCTTT | CASSWRPNTEAFF
TRBJ2-7 | TRBV5-6 | 13 | NA | NA | TGTGCCAGCAGCTTGGTCCCCTTTAGTGAGCAGTACTTC | CASSLVPFSEQYF
TRBJ2-7 | TRBV11-2 | 11 | NA | NA | TGTGCCAGCAGCCCCTCAAGGCAGCAGTACTTC | CASSPSRQQYF
TRBJ2-5 | TRBV7-8 | 15 | NA | NA | TGTGCCAGCACCCAGGGGAGTGGGGGAGGCTGGGCCCAGTACTTC | CASTQGSGGGWAQYF
TRBJ1-4 | TRBV6-5 | 15 | NA | NA | TGTGCCAGCAGTTTAAGGGAGGCGGCTAATGAAAAACTGTTTTTT | CASSLREAANEKLFF
TRBJ2-2 | TRBV4-1 | 18 | NA | TRBD2 | TGCGCCAGCAGCCAAGATGCGGGGCGGGAGGGAATCACCGGGGAGCTGTTTTTT | CASSQDAGREGITGELFF
TRBJ2-7 | TRBV15 | 15 | NA | TRBD2 | TGTGCCACCAGCAGAGATCTAGGACTAGTTCGCGAGCAGTACTTC | CATSRDLGLVREQYF
TRBJ1-5 | TRBV5-1 | 15 | NA | NA | TGCGCCAGCAGCTTGAATGGCGGGGATAGTCAGCCCCAGCATTTT | CASSLNGGDSQPQHF
TRBJ2-7 | TRBV18 | 15 | NA | TRBD1 | TGTGCCAGCTCACCCCGGGACAGGTCGTCCTACGAGCAGTACTTC | CASSPRDRSSYEQYF
TRBJ2-5 | TRBV14 | 14 | NA | NA | TGTGCCAGCAGCCAAGATTTCCGCGGGGAGACCCAGTACTTC | CASSQDFRGETQYF
TRBJ2-3 | TRBV25-1 | 16 | once | NA | TGTGCCAGCAGTGAGTTTAGGGCGGACCTCACAGATACGCAGTATTTT | CASSEFRADLTDTQYF
TRBJ2-7 | TRBV10-2 | 15 | NA | NA | TGCGCCAGCAGGGGTCGTGGGGGCGGTCCCTACGAGCAGTACTTC | CASRGRGGGPYEQYF
TRBJ1-1 | TRBV9 | 14 | NA | TRBD1 | TGTGCCAGCAGCGAGACAGGGTTGAACACTGAAGCTTTCTTT | CASSETGLNTEAFF
TRBJ2-7 | TRBV30 | 12 | NA | NA | TGTGCCTGGGGAGGAGGAACCTACGAGCAGTACTTC | CAWGGGTYEQYF
TRBJ2-2 | TRBV5-1 | 13 | NA | NA | TGCGCCAGCAGCTTGCTCGGTCCCGGGGAGCTGTTTTTT | CASSLLGPGELFF
TRBJ1-1 | TRBV6-4 | 15 | NA | NA | TGTGCCAGCACTAACGGGAGTGGGAGCTCCGCTGAAGCTTTCTTT | CASTNGSGSSAEAFF
TRBJ2-7 | TRBV30 | 12 | NA | NA | TGTGCCTGGGGTCAGTTCTCCTACGAGCAGTACTTC | CAWGQFSYEQYF
TRBJ2-3 | TRBV28 | 18 | NA | TRBD1 | TGTGCCAGCAGTTGGACAACCCTCGGACAGGGGGCGTCAGATACGCAGTATTTT | CASSWTTLGQGASDTQYF
TRBJ2-1 | TRBV6-6 | 16 | NA | NA | TGTGCCAGCAGTTACTTGGGGGCCAGAAACGACAATGAGCAGTTCTTC | CASSYLGARNDNEQFF
TRBJ2-3 | TRBV7-3 | 13 | NA | NA | TGTGCCAGCTCTCCCGGAGGGGCAGATACGCAGTATTTT | CASSPGGADTQYF
TRBJ1-1 | TRBV6-1 | 14 | NA | TRBD1 | TGTGCCAGCAGTGGGACAGGGATGAGTACTGAAGCTTTCTTT | CASSGTGMSTEAFF
TRBJ2-5 | TRBV25-1 | 16 | NA | TRBD1 | TGTGCCAGCAGTACGCGGGACAGGGGTTGGGTAGAGACCCAGTACTTC | CASSTRDRGWVETQYF
TRBJ2-7 | TRBV7-2 | 17 | NA | NA | TGTGCCAGCAGCTTAGAGTCCCAGACCCGACGCCCATACGAGCAGTACTTC | CASSLESQTRRPYEQYF
TRBJ2-7 | TRBV14 | 14 | once | NA | TGTGCCAGCAGCCGGTTTGGAGCTACCTACGAGCAGTACTTC | CASSRFGATYEQYF
TRBJ2-1 | TRBV27 | 14 | NA | NA | TGTGCCAGCAGTAGCGGGACAACCAACAATGAGCAGTTCTTC | CASSSGTTNNEQFF
TRBJ2-7 | TRBV30 | 10 | once | NA | TGTGCCTGGGGGGACTACGAGCAGTACTTC | CAWGDYEQYF
TRBJ1-5 | TRBV25-1 | 13 | NA | NA | TGTGCCAGCAGTACAGGGTGGGATCAGCCCCAGCATTTT | CASSTGWDQPQHF
TRBJ2-3 | TRBV6-5 | 15 | NA | TRBD2 | TGTGCCAGCAGTCCTGGGACTAGCGGCACAGATACGCAGTATTTT | CASSPGTSGTDTQYF
TRBJ2-5 | TRBV19 | 13 | NA | NA | TGTGCCAGTAGTATGTGGGTTCGGGAGACCCAGTACTTC | CASSMWVRETQYF